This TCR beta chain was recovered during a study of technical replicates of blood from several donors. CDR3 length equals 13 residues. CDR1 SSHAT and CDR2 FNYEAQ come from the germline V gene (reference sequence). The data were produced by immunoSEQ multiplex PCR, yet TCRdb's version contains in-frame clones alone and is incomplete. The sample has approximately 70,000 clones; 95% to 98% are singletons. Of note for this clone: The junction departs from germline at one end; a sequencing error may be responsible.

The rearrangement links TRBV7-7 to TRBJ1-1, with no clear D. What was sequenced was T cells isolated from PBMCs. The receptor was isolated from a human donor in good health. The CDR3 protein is CASSLERDTEAFF. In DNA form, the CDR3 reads TGTGCTAGCAGCTTAGAGCGTGATACTGAAGCTTTCTTT.